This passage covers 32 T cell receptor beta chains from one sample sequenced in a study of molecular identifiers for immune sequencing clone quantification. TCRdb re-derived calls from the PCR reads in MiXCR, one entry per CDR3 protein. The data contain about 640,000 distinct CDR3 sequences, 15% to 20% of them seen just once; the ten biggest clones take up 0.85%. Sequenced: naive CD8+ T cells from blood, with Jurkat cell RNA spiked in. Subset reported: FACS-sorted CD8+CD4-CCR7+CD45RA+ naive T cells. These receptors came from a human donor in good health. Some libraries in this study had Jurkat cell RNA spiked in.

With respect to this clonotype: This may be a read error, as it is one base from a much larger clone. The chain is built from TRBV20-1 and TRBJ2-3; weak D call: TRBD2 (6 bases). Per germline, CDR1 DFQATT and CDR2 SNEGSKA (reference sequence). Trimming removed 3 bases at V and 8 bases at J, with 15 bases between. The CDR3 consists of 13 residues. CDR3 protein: CSARLLLEGTQYF. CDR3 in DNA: TGCAGTGCTAGGTTATTGTTGGAGGGTACGCAGTATTTT.

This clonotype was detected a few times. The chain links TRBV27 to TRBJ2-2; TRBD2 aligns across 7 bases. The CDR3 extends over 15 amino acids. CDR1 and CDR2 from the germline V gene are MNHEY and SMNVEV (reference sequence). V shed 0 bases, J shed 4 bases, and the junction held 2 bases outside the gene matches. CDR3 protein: CASSLSAGSTGELFF. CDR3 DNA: TGTGCCAGCAGTTTATCAGCGGGAAGCACCGGGGAGCTGTTTTTT.

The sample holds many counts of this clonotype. The CDR3 protein is CSVFRGRQPQHF. CDR3 bases: TGCAGCGTTTTCAGGGGGCGTCAGCCCCAGCATTTT. The rearrangement links TRBV29-1 to TRBJ1-5; 8 nucleotides align to TRBD1. Germline V gene lookup returns CDR1 SQVTM and CDR2 ANQGSEA. V shed 5 bases, J shed 6 bases, and the junction held 3 bases outside the gene matches. The CDR3 contains 12 residues.

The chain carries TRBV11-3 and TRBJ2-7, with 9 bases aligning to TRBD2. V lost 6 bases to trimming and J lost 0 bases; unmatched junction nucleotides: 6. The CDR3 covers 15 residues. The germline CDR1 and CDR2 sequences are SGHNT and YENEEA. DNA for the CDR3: TGTGCCAGCAGTTTCCGTAGCGGGAGCTCCTACGAGCAGTACTTC. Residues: CASSFRSGSSYEQYF.

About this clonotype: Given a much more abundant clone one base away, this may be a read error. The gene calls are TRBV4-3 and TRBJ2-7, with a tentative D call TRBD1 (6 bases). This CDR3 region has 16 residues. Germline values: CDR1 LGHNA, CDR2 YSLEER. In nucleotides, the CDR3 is TGCGCCAGCAGCCAAGATAGGTCAGGGGTATCCTACGGGCAGTACTTC. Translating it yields CASSQDRSGVSYGQYF.

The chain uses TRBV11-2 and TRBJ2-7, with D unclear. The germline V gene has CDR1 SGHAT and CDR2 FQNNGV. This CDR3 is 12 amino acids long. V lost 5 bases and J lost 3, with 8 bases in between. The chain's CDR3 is CASSTIDYEQYF. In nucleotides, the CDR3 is TGTGCCAGCAGCACCATCGACTACGAGCAGTACTTC. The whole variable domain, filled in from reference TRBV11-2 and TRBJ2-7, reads EAGVAQSPRYKIIEKRQSVAFWCNPISGHATLYWYQQILGQGPKLLIQFQNNGVVDDSQLPKDRFSAERLKGVDSTLKIQPAKLEDSAVYLCASSTIDYEQYFGPGTRLTVT.

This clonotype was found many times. The CDR3 DNA reads TGTGCCAGCAGTTCTGAGGGGAGCGGGGACCCCACAGATACGCAGTATTTT. It specifies CASSSEGSGDPTDTQYF. The chain employs TRBV6-9 and TRBJ2-3, with 7 nucleotides matching TRBD2. The CDR3 extends over 17 amino acids. CDR1 MNHGY and CDR2 SVAAGI come from the germline V gene. The V and J ends lost 4 bases and 2 bases, in that order; junction bases with no gene match: 12.

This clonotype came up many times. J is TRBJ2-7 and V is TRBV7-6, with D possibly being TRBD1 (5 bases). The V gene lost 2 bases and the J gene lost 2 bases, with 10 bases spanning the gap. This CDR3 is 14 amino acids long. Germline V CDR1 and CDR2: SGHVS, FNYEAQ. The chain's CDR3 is CASSLLGQTYEQYF. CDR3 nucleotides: TGTGCCAGCAGCTTATTGGGGCAGACCTACGAGCAGTACTTC. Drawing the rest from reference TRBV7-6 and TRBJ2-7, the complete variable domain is GAGVSQSPRYKVTKRGQDVALRCDPISGHVSLYWYRQALGQGPEFLTYFNYEAQQDKSGLPNDRFSAERPEGSISTLTIQRTEQRDSAMYRCASSLLGQTYEQYFGPGTRLTVT.

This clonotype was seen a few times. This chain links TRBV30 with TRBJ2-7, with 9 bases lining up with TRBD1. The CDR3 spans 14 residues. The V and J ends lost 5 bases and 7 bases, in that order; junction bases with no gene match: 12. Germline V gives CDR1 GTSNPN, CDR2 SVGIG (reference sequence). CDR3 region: CAWGSGQGMGEQYF. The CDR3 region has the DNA TGTGCCTGGGGATCGGGACAGGGAATGGGGGAGCAGTACTTC.

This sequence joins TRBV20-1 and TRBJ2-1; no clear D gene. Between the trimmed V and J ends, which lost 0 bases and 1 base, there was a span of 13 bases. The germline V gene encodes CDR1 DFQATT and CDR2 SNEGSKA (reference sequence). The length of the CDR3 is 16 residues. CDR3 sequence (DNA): TGCAGTGCTAGAGATTTAGCTGCATCTTCCTACAATGAGCAGTTCTTC. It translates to CSARDLAASSYNEQFF.

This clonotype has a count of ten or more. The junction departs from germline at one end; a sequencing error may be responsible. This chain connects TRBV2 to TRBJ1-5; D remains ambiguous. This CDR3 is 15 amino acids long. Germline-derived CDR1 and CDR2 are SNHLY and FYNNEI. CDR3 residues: CASREDGDSNQPQHF. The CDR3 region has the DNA TGTGCCAGCAGGGAAGACGGGGATAGCAATCAGCCCCAGCATTTT.

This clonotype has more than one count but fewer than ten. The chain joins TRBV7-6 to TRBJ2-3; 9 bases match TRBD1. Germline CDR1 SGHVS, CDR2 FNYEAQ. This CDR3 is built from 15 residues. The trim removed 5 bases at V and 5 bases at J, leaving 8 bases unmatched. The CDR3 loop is CASSDRDREEDTQYF. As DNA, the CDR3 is TGTGCCAGCAGCGACCGGGACAGGGAGGAAGATACGCAGTATTTT.

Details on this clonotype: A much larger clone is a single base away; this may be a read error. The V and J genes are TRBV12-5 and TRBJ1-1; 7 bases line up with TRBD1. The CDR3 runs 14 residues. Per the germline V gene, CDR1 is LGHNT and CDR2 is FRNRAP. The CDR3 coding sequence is TGTGCTGGTGGTGGGGACAGTATGAACACTGAAGCTTTCTTT. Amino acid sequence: CAGGGDSMNTEAFF.

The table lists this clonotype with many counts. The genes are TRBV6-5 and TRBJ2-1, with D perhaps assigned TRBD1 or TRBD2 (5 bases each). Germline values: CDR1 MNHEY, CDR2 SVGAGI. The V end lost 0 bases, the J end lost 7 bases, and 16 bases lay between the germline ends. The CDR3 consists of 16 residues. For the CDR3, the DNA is TGTGCCAGCAGTTACTCGCCCGGGACCACCAAGAATGAGCAGTTCTTC. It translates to CASSYSPGTTKNEQFF.

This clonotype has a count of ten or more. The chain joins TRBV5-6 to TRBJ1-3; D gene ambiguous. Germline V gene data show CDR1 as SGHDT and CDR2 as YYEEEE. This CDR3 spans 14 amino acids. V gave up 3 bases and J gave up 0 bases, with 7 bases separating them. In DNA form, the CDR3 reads TGTGCCAGCAGCTCAGTCAACTCTGGAAACACCATATATTTT. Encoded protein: CASSSVNSGNTIYF.

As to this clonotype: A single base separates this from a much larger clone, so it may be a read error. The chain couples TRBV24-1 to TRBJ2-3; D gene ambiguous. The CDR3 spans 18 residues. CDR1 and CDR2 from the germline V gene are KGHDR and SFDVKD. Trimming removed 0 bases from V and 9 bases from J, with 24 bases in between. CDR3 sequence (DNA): TGTGCCACCAGTGATTTGGACGTAGGAGACCCTACCCCCTCCACGCAGTATTTT. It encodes CATSDLDVGDPTPSTQYF.

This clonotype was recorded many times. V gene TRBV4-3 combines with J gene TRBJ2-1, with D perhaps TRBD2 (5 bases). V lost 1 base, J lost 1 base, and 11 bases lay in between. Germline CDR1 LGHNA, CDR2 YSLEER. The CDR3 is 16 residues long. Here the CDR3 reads CASSQASSTSYNEQFF. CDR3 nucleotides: TGCGCCAGCAGCCAAGCCTCTAGCACGTCCTACAATGAGCAGTTCTTC.

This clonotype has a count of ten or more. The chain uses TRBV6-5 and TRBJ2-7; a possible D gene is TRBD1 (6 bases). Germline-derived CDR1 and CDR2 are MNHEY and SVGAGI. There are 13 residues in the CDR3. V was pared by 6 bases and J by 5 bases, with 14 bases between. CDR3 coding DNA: TGTGCCAGCAGCGTACTGGACAGCCACGAGCAGTACTTC. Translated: CASSVLDSHEQYF.

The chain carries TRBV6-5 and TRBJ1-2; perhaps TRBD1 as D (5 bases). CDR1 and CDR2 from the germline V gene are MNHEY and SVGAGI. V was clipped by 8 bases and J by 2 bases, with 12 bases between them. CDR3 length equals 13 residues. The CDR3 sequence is CASAPGLNYGYTF. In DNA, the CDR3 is TGTGCCAGCGCACCGGGACTCAACTATGGCTACACCTTC.

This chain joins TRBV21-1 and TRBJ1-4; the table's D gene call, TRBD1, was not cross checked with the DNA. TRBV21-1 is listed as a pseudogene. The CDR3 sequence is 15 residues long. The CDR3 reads CASSKVGSPDEKLFF. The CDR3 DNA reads TGTGCCAGCAGCAAAGTTGGCTCCCCGGATGAAAAACTGTTTTTT.

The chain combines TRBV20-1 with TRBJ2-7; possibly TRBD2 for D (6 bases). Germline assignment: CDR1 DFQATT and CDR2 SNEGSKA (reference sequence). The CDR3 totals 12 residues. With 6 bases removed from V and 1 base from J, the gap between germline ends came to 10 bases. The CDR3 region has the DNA TGCAGTGCAAAGGACTATTCCTACGAGCAGTACTTC. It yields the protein CSAKDYSYEQYF.

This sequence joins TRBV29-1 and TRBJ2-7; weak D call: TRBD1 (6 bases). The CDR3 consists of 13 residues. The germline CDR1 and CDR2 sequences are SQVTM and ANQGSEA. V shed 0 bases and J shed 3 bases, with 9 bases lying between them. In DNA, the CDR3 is TGCAGCGTTGAAGATACAGGGAGCTACGAGCAGTACTTC. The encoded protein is CSVEDTGSYEQYF.

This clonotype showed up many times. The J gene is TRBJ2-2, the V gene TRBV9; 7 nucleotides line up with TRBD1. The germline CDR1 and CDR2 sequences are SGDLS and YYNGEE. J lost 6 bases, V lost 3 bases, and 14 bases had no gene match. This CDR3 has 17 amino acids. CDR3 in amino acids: CASSADVLDRRAGELFF. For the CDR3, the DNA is TGTGCCAGCAGCGCCGACGTACTGGACAGGCGAGCCGGGGAGCTGTTTTTT. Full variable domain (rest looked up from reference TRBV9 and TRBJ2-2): DSGVTQTPKHLITATGQRVTLRCSPRSGDLSVYWYQQSLDQGLQFLIQYYNGEERAKGNILERFSAQQFPDLHSELNLSSLELGDSALYFCASSADVLDRRAGELFFGEGSRLTVL.

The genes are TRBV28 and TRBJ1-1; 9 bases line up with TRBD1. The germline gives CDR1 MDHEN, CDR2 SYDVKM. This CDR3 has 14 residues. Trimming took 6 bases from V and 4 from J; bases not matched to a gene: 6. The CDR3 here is CASRSTGGFTEAFF. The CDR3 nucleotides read TGTGCCAGCAGGTCAACAGGGGGCTTCACTGAAGCTTTCTTT.

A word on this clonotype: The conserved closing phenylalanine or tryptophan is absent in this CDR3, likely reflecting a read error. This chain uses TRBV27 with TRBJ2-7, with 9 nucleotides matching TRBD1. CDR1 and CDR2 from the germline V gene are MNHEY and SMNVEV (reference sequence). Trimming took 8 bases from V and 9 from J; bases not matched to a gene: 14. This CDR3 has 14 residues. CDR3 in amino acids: CASAPGQGTVGQYL. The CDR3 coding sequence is TGTGCCAGCGCACCGGGACAGGGCACAGTTGGGCAGTACCTC.

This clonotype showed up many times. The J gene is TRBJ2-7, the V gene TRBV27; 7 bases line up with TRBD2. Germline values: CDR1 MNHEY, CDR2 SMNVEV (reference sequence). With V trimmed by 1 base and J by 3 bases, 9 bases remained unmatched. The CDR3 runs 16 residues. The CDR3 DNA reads TGTGCCAGCAGTTTATACGGTACTAGCGCTAGCTACGAGCAGTACTTC. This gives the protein CASSLYGTSASYEQYF.

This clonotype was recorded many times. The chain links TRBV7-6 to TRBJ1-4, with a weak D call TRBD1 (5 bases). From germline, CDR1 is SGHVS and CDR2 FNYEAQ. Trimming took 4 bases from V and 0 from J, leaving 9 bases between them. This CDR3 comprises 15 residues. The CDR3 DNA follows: TGTGCCAGCAGCTCCTTAGGGGCAACTAATGAAAAACTGTTTTTT. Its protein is CASSSLGATNEKLFF.

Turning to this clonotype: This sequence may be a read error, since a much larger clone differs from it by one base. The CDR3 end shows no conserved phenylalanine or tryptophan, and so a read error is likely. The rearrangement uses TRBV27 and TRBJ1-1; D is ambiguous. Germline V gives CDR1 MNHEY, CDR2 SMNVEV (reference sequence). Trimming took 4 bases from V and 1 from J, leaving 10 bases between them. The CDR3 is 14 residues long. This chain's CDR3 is CASSSSGRNTEAFL. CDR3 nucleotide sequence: TGTGCCAGCAGTTCGTCTGGACGGAACACTGAAGCTTTCCTT.

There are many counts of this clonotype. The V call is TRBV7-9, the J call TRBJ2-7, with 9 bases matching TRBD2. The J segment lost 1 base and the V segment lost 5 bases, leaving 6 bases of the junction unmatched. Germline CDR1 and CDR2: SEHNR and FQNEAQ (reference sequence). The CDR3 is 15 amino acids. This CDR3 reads CASSLASGESYEQYF. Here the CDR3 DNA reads TGTGCCAGCAGCCTCGCTAGCGGGGAGTCCTACGAGCAGTACTTC.

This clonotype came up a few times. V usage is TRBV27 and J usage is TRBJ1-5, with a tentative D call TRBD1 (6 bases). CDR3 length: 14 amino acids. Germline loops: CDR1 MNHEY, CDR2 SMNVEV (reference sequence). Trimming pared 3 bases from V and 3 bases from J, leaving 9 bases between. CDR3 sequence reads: CASSFTGNNQPQHF. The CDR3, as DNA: TGTGCCAGCAGTTTCACAGGGAACAATCAGCCCCAGCATTTT.

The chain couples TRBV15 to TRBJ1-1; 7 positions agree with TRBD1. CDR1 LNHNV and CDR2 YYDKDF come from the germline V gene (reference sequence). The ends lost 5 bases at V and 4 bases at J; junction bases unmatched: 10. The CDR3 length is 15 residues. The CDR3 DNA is TGTGCCACCAGCCCCCAGTCCGGGACAGTCACTGAAGCTTTCTTT. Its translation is CATSPQSGTVTEAFF. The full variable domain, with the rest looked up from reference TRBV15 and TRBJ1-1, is DAMVIQNPRYQVTQFGKPVTLSCSQTLNHNVMYWYQQKSSQAPKLLFHYYDKDFNNEADTPDNFQSRRPNTSFCFLDIRSPGLGDTAMYLCATSPQSGTVTEAFFGQGTRLTVV.

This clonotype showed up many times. The CDR3 DNA sequence: TGTGCTAGTGGTTTGGGTAGCGGGGGGAGCACAGATACGCAGTATTTT. It is translated as CASGLGSGGSTDTQYF. V gene TRBV12-5 combines with J gene TRBJ2-3, with 10 bases that match TRBD2. Germline V CDR1 and CDR2: LGHNT, FRNRAP. The CDR3 sequence is 16 residues long. With 1 base clipped from V and 0 bases from J, the junction kept 1 base outside the gene matches.